This T cell receptor beta chain was sequenced in a study of blood T cell repertoires in COVID-19. Study-wide background: There were acute and convalescent COVID-19 samples, and they came from the United States, Italy and Spain. PBMCs, B-cell-depleted T cells, or T cells were the source of the cDNA or gDNA that made up the material.

This table comes from immunoSEQ multiplex PCR, and its TCRdb copy is limited to in-frame clones, with some not included. Among 490,000 or so clones listed, approximately 86% were seen once. Adults between roughly 18 and 89 years of age took part from under 30 US areas. This sequence originates from an older woman who had recovered from COVID-19. The sample taken for sequencing was PBMCs or T cells enriched from blood (not recorded which).

The CDR3 DNA reads TGCAGCGTTTCCCGGGAGACAGACGGGGAGCTGTTTTTT. Translated, it gives CSVSRETDGELFF. The rearrangement joins TRBV29-1 to TRBJ2-2, with TRBD2 as a possible D gene (6 bases). CDR1 is SQVTM, CDR2 ANQGSEA, per germline. CDR3 length: 13 amino acids. Trimming removed 5 bases at V and 7 bases at J, with 14 bases between.